The clone carrying this T cell receptor beta chain was recorded once. Its antigen remains unidentified. The CDR3 is 15 residues long. V shed 2 bases and J shed 4 bases, with 17 bases lying between them. Germline V gene lookup returns CDR1 GTSNPN and CDR2 SVGIG (reference sequence). This sample is part of a study of CD8+ T cells in alopecia areata. RNA was isolated and reverse transcribed to cDNA, the sequencing template. Assay used: immunoSEQ multiplex PCR; TCRdb lists only in-frame clones, some missing. Here the sample spans 200,000 or so clones, 50% to 65% being singletons. Obtained from alopecia areata patients were lesional scalp punch biopsies along with peripheral blood. Overall study results and limits: Mice showed clearer TCR sharing than patients did, a gap that was possibly HLA-related. Alopecia totalis/universalis scalp especially showed more expanded CD8+ clones than normal scalp. Sequencing of scalp samples also captures resident alphabeta T cells of normal skin.

This receptor was identified in a human donor with alopecia areata. Sequencing was performed on CD4+ T cells sorted from blood, taken at week 0. The chain is built from TRBV30 and TRBJ1-2; D remains unclear. The CDR3 bases are TGTGCCTGGAGTAGGCGACAACTGGAGGGCTATGGCTACACCTTC. This encodes CAWSRRQLEGYGYTF.